The 2 T cell receptor beta chains listed next were all sequenced from one sample in a study of blood T cell repertoires in COVID-19. Sequenced by immunoSEQ multiplex PCR; TCRdb stores in-frame clones only, minus some. Among 100,000 to 150,000 clones listed, 70% to 90% were seen once. The sequenced sample consisted of peripheral blood. The receptors were gathered from a man over 45 with acute or convalescent COVID-19.

The genes are TRBV5-1 and TRBJ1-2; a weak D match, TRBD1 (5 bases). Germline-derived CDR1 and CDR2 are SGHRS and YFSETQ. The CDR3 consists of 16 residues. Trimming removed 5 bases at V and 0 bases at J, with 17 bases between. CDR3 sequence reads: CASRPPDSSSNYGYTF. The CDR3, as DNA: TGCGCCAGCAGACCCCCCGACAGCTCCTCTAACTATGGCTACACCTTC.

This clone was detected only once. The rearrangement joins TRBV6-2 or TRBV6-3 to TRBJ1-5, with D unclear. The germline CDR1 and CDR2 sequences are MNHEY and SVGEGT. The CDR3 contains 14 residues. V lost 3 bases, J lost 3 bases, and 9 bases lay in between. As DNA, the CDR3 is TGTGCCAGCAGTTATATGACTATCAATCAGCCCCAGCATTTT. It codes for CASSYMTINQPQHF.